A selection of T cell receptor beta chains follows, all from one sample in a study of blood T cell repertoires in COVID-19. TCRdb's table, derived via immunoSEQ multiplex PCR, lists solely in-frame clones and lacks some. The sample lists 310,000 or so clones; approximately 88% were seen once. Sequencing used PBMCs or T cells enriched from blood (not recorded which). The receptors here all came from a woman under 30 who had recovered from COVID-19. Both conserved end residues are part of each CDR3. The order of the fields is D gene, V gene, clone size, CDR3 length, J gene, CDR3 DNA, CDR3 protein. D genes are given only for firm matches. Clone size is stated in some rows and not others, as once, few, many or a class when expanded.

d_gene: TRBD1; v_gene: TRBV5-1; abundance: NA; len: 15; j_gene: TRBJ1-1; CDR3nt: TGCGCCAGCAGCTCCGCCGGGACAGGGCTCACTGAAGCTTTCTTT; CDR3aa: CASSSAGTGLTEAFF
d_gene: TRBD1; v_gene: TRBV6-5; abundance: once; len: 15; j_gene: TRBJ1-2; CDR3nt: TGTGCCAGCACCGCGTTCTGGGCAGGGGGTTATGGCTACACCTTC; CDR3aa: CASTAFWAGGYGYTF
d_gene: NA; v_gene: TRBV4-3; abundance: NA; len: 16; j_gene: TRBJ1-6; CDR3nt: TGCGCCAGCAGCCAAGAGGTGGGCCCTGGGAATTCACCCCTCCACTTT; CDR3aa: CASSQEVGPGNSPLHF
d_gene: TRBD1; v_gene: TRBV6-4; abundance: NA; len: 14; j_gene: TRBJ1-1; CDR3nt: TGTGCCACCTTAAGGACAGGGGGCGACAATAAAGCTTTCTTT; CDR3aa: CATLRTGGDNKAFF
d_gene: NA; v_gene: TRBV9; abundance: NA; len: 14; j_gene: TRBJ2-2; CDR3nt: TGTGCCAGCAGCGAGATGAGGGACACCGGGGAGCTGTTTTTT; CDR3aa: CASSEMRDTGELFF
d_gene: TRBD2; v_gene: TRBV6-2/TRBV6-3; abundance: once; len: 17; j_gene: TRBJ2-1; CDR3nt: TGTGCCAGCAGTTTCAGATTTAGCGGGAGAGTCGCGAATGAGCAGTTCTTC; CDR3aa: CASSFRFSGRVANEQFF
d_gene: TRBD1; v_gene: TRBV10-3; abundance: NA; len: 13; j_gene: TRBJ2-3; CDR3nt: TGTGCCATCCCGGGACAGCGCACAGATACGCAGTATTTT; CDR3aa: CAIPGQRTDTQYF
d_gene: TRBD1; v_gene: TRBV6-5; abundance: few; len: 13; j_gene: TRBJ2-7; CDR3nt: TGTGCCAGCAGGAGGACAGGGCCCTACGAGCAGTACTTC; CDR3aa: CASRRTGPYEQYF
d_gene: NA; v_gene: TRBV28; abundance: once; len: 15; j_gene: TRBJ1-2; CDR3nt: TGTGCCAGCAGTTCCGATGGTTTACAGGGATACGGCTACACCTTC; CDR3aa: CASSSDGLQGYGYTF
d_gene: NA; v_gene: TRBV19; abundance: NA; len: 14; j_gene: TRBJ1-1; CDR3nt: TGTGCCAGTACCCACGCCCGGTCGGGCACTGAAGCTTTCTTT; CDR3aa: CASTHARSGTEAFF
d_gene: NA; v_gene: TRBV27; abundance: NA; len: 14; j_gene: TRBJ1-1; CDR3nt: TGTGCCAGCAGTTTATTATCAGGGAACACTGAAGCTTTCTTT; CDR3aa: CASSLLSGNTEAFF
d_gene: NA; v_gene: TRBV6-2/TRBV6-3; abundance: NA; len: 14; j_gene: TRBJ1-5; CDR3nt: TGTGCCAGCAGTTATGGTGGGCCTAATCAGCCCCAGCATTTT; CDR3aa: CASSYGGPNQPQHF
d_gene: TRBD2; v_gene: TRBV5-1; abundance: NA; len: 15; j_gene: TRBJ2-2; CDR3nt: TGCGCCAGCAGCCGGGGGGGAGAGAACACCGGGGAGCTGTTTTTT; CDR3aa: CASSRGGENTGELFF
d_gene: TRBD1; v_gene: TRBV5-3; abundance: once; len: 18; j_gene: TRBJ1-4; CDR3nt: TGTGCCAGAAGCTTGGCACCGTTTGCCGGGACAGCTAATGAAAAACTGTTTTTT; CDR3aa: CARSLAPFAGTANEKLFF
d_gene: NA; v_gene: TRBV4-3; abundance: NA; len: 15; j_gene: TRBJ1-2; CDR3nt: TGCGCCAGCAGCCAAGTGCCACGGGGGGGCTATGGCTACACCTTC; CDR3aa: CASSQVPRGGYGYTF
d_gene: TRBD2; v_gene: TRBV6-5; abundance: NA; len: 14; j_gene: TRBJ2-5; CDR3nt: TGTGCCAGCAGAAGGACTAGCGGGGAGGAGACCCAGTACTTC; CDR3aa: CASRRTSGEETQYF
d_gene: NA; v_gene: TRBV6-5; abundance: NA; len: 12; j_gene: TRBJ1-3; CDR3nt: TGTGCCAGCAGTTCGGAGGGAAACACCATATATTTT; CDR3aa: CASSSEGNTIYF
d_gene: TRBD1; v_gene: TRBV6-5; abundance: NA; len: 13; j_gene: TRBJ1-1; CDR3nt: TGTGCCAGCAGAAAGACAGGGGACACTGAAGCTTTCTTT; CDR3aa: CASRKTGDTEAFF